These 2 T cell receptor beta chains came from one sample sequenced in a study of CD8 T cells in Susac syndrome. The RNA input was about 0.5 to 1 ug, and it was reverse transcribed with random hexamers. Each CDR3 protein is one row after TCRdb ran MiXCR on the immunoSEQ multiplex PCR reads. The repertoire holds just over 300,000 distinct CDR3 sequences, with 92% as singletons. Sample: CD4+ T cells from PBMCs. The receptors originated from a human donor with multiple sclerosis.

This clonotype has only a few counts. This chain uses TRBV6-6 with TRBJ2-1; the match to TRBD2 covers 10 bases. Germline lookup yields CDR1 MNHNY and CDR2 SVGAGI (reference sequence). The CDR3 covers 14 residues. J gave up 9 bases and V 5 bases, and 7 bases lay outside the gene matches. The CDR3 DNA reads TGTGCCAGCAGTAGCGGGGGGGCCATTGGTGAGCAGTTCTTC. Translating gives CASSSGGAIGEQFF.

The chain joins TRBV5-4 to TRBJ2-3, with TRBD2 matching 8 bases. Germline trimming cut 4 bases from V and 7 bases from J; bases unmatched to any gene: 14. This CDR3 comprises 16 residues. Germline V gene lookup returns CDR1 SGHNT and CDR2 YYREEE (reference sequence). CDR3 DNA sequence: TGTGCCAGCAGCCTCACCGGGACTAGAGCGACATATACGCAGTATTTT. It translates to CASSLTGTRATYTQYF.